What follows are 22 T cell receptor beta chains derived from one specimen sequenced in a study of T cells after somatic rescue of genetic block (dated by TCRdb to the early 2020s). Library preparation used the immunoSEQ multiplex PCR assay. This immuneACCESS table, as held by TCRdb, lists in-frame sequences with V and J called but not all clones. Of the missing ones, under half trace to an unresolved V gene in checked studies; the others have no known cause. Across this sample there are around 64,000 clones, with about 91% seen only once. Approximately 3% of the sample is taken by the ten largest. Source material: peripheral blood mononuclear cells (PBMCs). These receptors all stem from a man aged 35 to 55.

This chain links TRBV2 with TRBJ2-2, with a weak D call TRBD1 (6 bases). Germline assignment: CDR1 SNHLY and CDR2 FYNNEI. V dropped 8 bases and J dropped 0 bases, with 16 bases sitting between them. This CDR3 contains 16 residues. CDR3 sequence (DNA): TGTGCCAGCCCTCCCCCCGGGACATCGAACACCGGGGAGCTGTTTTTT. Amino acids: CASPPPGTSNTGELFF.

The chain links TRBV18 to TRBJ2-1; the match to TRBD2 covers 11 bases. The CDR3 loop spans 16 amino acids. Trimming removed 3 bases from V and 6 bases from J; junction bases left unmatched: 7. Germline loops: CDR1 KGHSH, CDR2 LQKENI. Here the CDR3 reads CASSPSGGAIGNEQFF. CDR3 in DNA: TGTGCCAGCTCACCTAGCGGGGGGGCCATTGGCAATGAGCAGTTCTTC.

This chain uses TRBV10-3 with TRBJ2-3; no clear D. The CDR3 is made up of 12 amino acids. The V and J ends lost 8 bases and 2 bases respectively, with 8 bases between them. Germline CDR1 is ENHRY and CDR2 is SYGVKD. CDR3 in amino acids: CAIGQPTDTQYF. The DNA of the CDR3 is TGTGCCATCGGGCAGCCCACAGATACGCAGTATTTT.

V gene TRBV7-8 combines with J gene TRBJ2-4, with D unclear. Germline CDR1 reads SGHVS; CDR2 reads FQNEAQ. CDR3 length: 15 residues. Trimming pared 1 base from V and 3 bases from J, leaving 10 bases between. In DNA form, the CDR3 reads TGTGCCAGCAGCTTAGAGGGTTTGGACAAAAACATTCAGTACTTC. Its translation: CASSLEGLDKNIQYF.

CDR3 DNA sequence: TGTGCCATCAGTGAGAGAAATGAGCAGTTCTTC. It yields the protein CAISERNEQFF. This rearrangement joins TRBV10-3 to TRBJ2-1; D call uncertain. The CDR3 is made up of 11 amino acids. The germline CDR1 and CDR2 sequences are ENHRY and SYGVKD. The V end lost 2 bases, the J end lost 7 bases, and 3 bases lay between the germline ends.

The chain employs TRBV28 and TRBJ2-4; 9 nucleotides line up with TRBD1. Germline CDR1 is MDHEN and CDR2 is SYDVKM. The junction had 11 bases not matched to a gene; V was cut back by 6 bases and J by 2 bases. The CDR3 runs 17 residues. The CDR3 spells CASRKARDRATKNIQYF. The CDR3 nucleotides are TGTGCCAGCAGGAAGGCCCGGGACAGGGCAACCAAAAACATTCAGTACTTC.

The chain couples TRBV6-4 to TRBJ2-7, with D tentatively TRBD1 or TRBD2 (5 bases each). The CDR3 is 12 residues long. Trimming pared 7 bases from V and 7 bases from J, leaving 14 bases between. Germline lookup yields CDR1 MRHNA and CDR2 SNTAGT. CDR3 sequence reads: CASMLGPGEQYF. CDR3 nucleotide sequence: TGTGCCAGCATGCTGGGGCCGGGAGAGCAGTACTTC.

V is TRBV7-9 and J is TRBJ1-2, with a possible D match to TRBD1 (5 bases). The CDR3 sequence is 15 residues long. With 5 bases removed from V and 3 bases from J, the gap between germline ends came to 16 bases. CDR1 is SEHNR, CDR2 FQNEAQ, per germline (reference sequence). This chain's CDR3 is CASSLPDNAHYGYTF. The CDR3 DNA follows: TGTGCCAGCAGCCTGCCGGACAACGCACACTATGGCTACACCTTC.

Note on this clone: The junction departs from the called germline gene at one end, perhaps through a read error. Other nucleotide sequences from this sample produce the same CDR3. The genes are TRBV11-2 and TRBJ1-1; D may be TRBD1 (5 bases). The germline V gene has CDR1 SGHAT and CDR2 FQNNGV. The CDR3 has 12 amino acids. CDR3 in DNA: TGCGCCAGCAGCTTAAACAGGATTGAAGCTTTCTTT. Its translation: CASSLNRIEAFF.

The rearrangement joins TRBV2 to TRBJ1-4; 7 bases agree with TRBD1. V trimming: 5 bases; J trimming: 8 bases; junction bases outside the gene matches: 8. The CDR3 spans 14 residues. CDR1 SNHLY and CDR2 FYNNEI come from the germline V gene. The CDR3 is CASSSDRVGEKLFF. In DNA, the CDR3 is TGTGCCAGCAGTTCCGACAGGGTAGGGGAAAAACTGTTTTTT.

This clone was counted once. The rearrangement uses TRBV6-1 and TRBJ2-3; TRBD1 aligns across 11 bases. The length of the CDR3 is 15 residues. Germline V lookup: CDR1 MNHNS, CDR2 SASEGT. After removal of 6 bases from V and 7 bases from J, the junction contained 9 bases not matched to a gene. The CDR3 loop reads CASRTAGTGGNTQYF. CDR3 sequence (DNA): TGTGCCAGCAGGACCGCCGGGACAGGGGGAAATACGCAGTATTTT.

The chain uses TRBV27 and TRBJ2-5; maybe TRBD1 (6 bases). TRBJ2-7 matches the DNA end more closely, so the J call is doubtful. From germline, CDR1 is MNHEY and CDR2 SMNVEV (reference sequence). CDR3 length: 14 amino acids. This CDR3 is CASGYTGTSYEQYF. As DNA, the CDR3 is TGTGCCAGCGGCTACACCGGGACATCCTACGAGCAGTACTTC.

V usage is TRBV7-9 and J usage is TRBJ2-7; TRBD1 agrees at 9 bases. This CDR3 spans 15 amino acids. J was trimmed by 2 bases and V by 5 bases; bases with no gene match: 7. Germline V gene data show CDR1 as SEHNR and CDR2 as FQNEAQ (reference sequence). CDR3 residues: CASSPLGQGTYEQYF. CDR3 in DNA: TGTGCCAGCAGCCCACTCGGACAGGGGACCTACGAGCAGTACTTC.

V and J are TRBV9 and TRBJ1-6; D remains ambiguous. V lost 4 bases and J lost 11, with 19 bases in between. Germline V gene sequence: CDR1 SGDLS, CDR2 YYNGEE. The CDR3 is made up of 15 amino acids. In DNA, the CDR3 is TGTGCCAGCAGCCTCGCGGGGTTTCCCACGACACCCCTCCACTTT. It translates to CASSLAGFPTTPLHF.

Here the CDR3 reads CASSVTGGETQYF. Here the CDR3 DNA reads TGTGCCAGCAGCGTGACAGGGGGTGAGACCCAGTACTTC. The chain uses TRBV7-3 and TRBJ2-5, with 9 nucleotides matching TRBD1. The CDR3 contains 13 residues. After removal of 5 bases from V and 5 bases from J, the junction contained 3 bases not matched to a gene. Germline values: CDR1 SGHTA, CDR2 FQGTGA.

V and J are TRBV14 and TRBJ1-2; D not certain. The V gene's germline CDR1 is SGHDN and CDR2 FVKESK. Trimming pared 8 bases from V and 2 bases from J, leaving 12 bases between. This CDR3 is 13 amino acids long. The CDR3 sequence: CASSHARNYGYTF. The CDR3 bases are TGTGCCAGCTCACACGCTCGGAACTATGGCTACACCTTC.

V and J are TRBV11-2 and TRBJ1-1; D not resolved. The CDR3 sequence is 13 residues long. With 5 bases removed from V and 1 base from J, the gap between germline ends came to 8 bases. Germline V lookup: CDR1 SGHAT, CDR2 FQNNGV. CDR3 coding DNA: TGTGCCAGCAGCCCCCTCGGGAACACTGAAGCTTTCTTT. It codes for CASSPLGNTEAFF.

The rearrangement uses TRBV7-8 and TRBJ1-2, with D hard to call. Trimming shortened V by 1 base and J by 8 bases, and 8 bases separated the two germline ends. Per the germline V gene, CDR1 is SGHVS and CDR2 is FQNEAQ. The CDR3 length is 12 residues. In DNA form, the CDR3 reads TGTGCCAGCAGCTTAGACCGGGAGGGCTACACCTTC. It is translated as CASSLDREGYTF.

The V gene is TRBV5-6, the J gene TRBJ1-2; 10 nucleotides agree with TRBD1. Germline lookup yields CDR1 SGHDT and CDR2 YYEEEE. The CDR3 covers 16 residues. J was trimmed by 4 bases and V by 4 bases; bases with no gene match: 10. CDR3 amino acids: CASSTTRDRGGYGYTF. The CDR3 DNA follows: TGTGCCAGCAGCACCACGCGGGACAGGGGTGGCTATGGCTACACCTTC.

This clone was seen a handful of times. The rearrangement joins TRBV5-1 to TRBJ1-2; TRBD1 matches at 9 bases. Germline V gene sequence: CDR1 SGHRS, CDR2 YFSETQ. Germline trimming cut 2 bases from V and 8 bases from J; bases unmatched to any gene: 7. The CDR3 spans 14 residues. The CDR3 here is CASSLAQGAEGYTF. The CDR3 DNA reads TGCGCCAGCAGCTTAGCACAGGGGGCTGAGGGCTACACCTTC.

The chain carries TRBV18 and TRBJ2-7; D call uncertain. From germline, CDR1 is KGHSH and CDR2 LQKENI. Trimming removed 3 bases from V and 0 bases from J, with 6 bases in between. The CDR3 is 13 residues long. The CDR3 DNA sequence: TGTGCCAGCTCACCCTGGAGCTCCTACGAGCAGTACTTC. This sequence encodes CASSPWSSYEQYF.

The chain recombines TRBV28 with TRBJ2-2; tentative D call: TRBD1 (5 bases). Trimming took 2 bases from V and 6 from J, leaving 13 bases between them. This CDR3 contains 15 residues. Germline CDR1 is MDHEN and CDR2 is SYDVKM. The CDR3 nucleotides are TGTGCCAGCAGTTTACTGGCAGGGTCCCCCGGGGAGCTGTTTTTT. Encoded protein: CASSLLAGSPGELFF. The full variable domain, its missing parts supplied by reference TRBV28 and TRBJ2-2, is DVKVTQSSRYLVKRTGEKVFLECVQDMDHENMFWYRQDPGLGLRLIYFSYDVKMKEKGDIPEGYSVSREKKERFSLILESASTNQTSMYLCASSLLAGSPGELFFGEGSRLTVL.